This record covers a single TCR beta chain. CDR3 length equals 14 residues. V was clipped by 7 bases and J by 9 bases, with 20 bases between them. The V gene's germline CDR1 is SGHRS and CDR2 YFSETQ. The entry originates in a study of shared clonotypes between healthy human individuals. Sorted-subset replicate PCR reactions contained 200 to 250 ng DNA, corresponding to some 30,000 T cell genomes. Only in-frame clones appear in the TCRdb table, and some are missing; sequencing was by immunoSEQ multiplex PCR. This sample carries 200,000 to 250,000 clones, just over 65% of them seen once, and the ten largest clones take 11%.

J is TRBJ2-1 and V is TRBV5-1, with D perhaps TRBD1 or TRBD2 (5 bases each). This TCR derives from a man aged 25-40 years in good health. The sequenced material came from memory CD4+ T cells sorted from blood. Described subset: CD45RA-negative fraction. As DNA, the CDR3 is TGCGCCAGCCGACTGGGGACGGCGTCCGGTGAGCAGTTCTTC. This sequence encodes CASRLGTASGEQFF. The full variable domain, with the rest looked up from reference TRBV5-1 and TRBJ2-1, is KAGVTQTPRYLIKTRGQQVTLSCSPISGHRSVSWYQQTPGQGLQFLFEYFSETQRNKGNFPGRFSGRQFSNSRSEMNVSTLELGDSALYLCASRLGTASGEQFFGPGTRLTVL.